This is a list of T cell receptor beta chains from one sample in a study of blood T cell repertoires in COVID-19. Sequencing used immunoSEQ multiplex PCR; TCRdb keeps in-frame clones, though not all of them. Of approximately 280,000 clones listed, 65% to 90% are singletons. Sequencing was carried out using peripheral blood. These receptor sequences come from a man aged 45-60 years with active or convalescent COVID-19. The CDR3 runs from the conserved cysteine through the conserved F or W. D genes are given only for firm matches. Part of the rows lack a size; the others show once, few, many or a class for expanded clones.

J gene	V gene	clone size	D gene	CDR3 protein	CDR3 DNA
TRBJ2-1	TRBV5-1	.	TRBD2	CASSGGLAGGPYNEQFF	TGCGCCAGCAGCGGGGGACTAGCGGGAGGACCCTACAATGAGCAGTTCTTC
TRBJ1-3	TRBV5-4	.	.	CASSLKQGNTIYF	TGTGCCAGCAGCTTAAAACAGGGAAACACCATATATTTT
TRBJ2-2	TRBV10-3	.	TRBD2	CAISESGATSGSSGELFF	TGTGCCATCAGTGAGTCGGGGGCGACTAGCGGGAGCTCCGGGGAGCTGTTTTTT
TRBJ2-2	TRBV4-2	.	TRBD2	CASSQEMLAGGGGELFF	TGTGCCAGCAGCCAAGAAATGCTAGCGGGAGGGGGCGGGGAGCTGTTTTTT
TRBJ2-2	TRBV28	.	.	CASAAITGELFF	TGTGCCAGCGCGGCCATCACCGGGGAGCTGTTTTTT
TRBJ1-1	TRBV12-5	.	.	CASGLTQGNTEAFF	TGTGCTAGTGGTTTGACTCAGGGGAACACTGAAGCTTTCTTT
TRBJ2-7	TRBV28	.	.	CASRKQGGGYEQYF	TGTGCCAGCAGAAAACAGGGGGGAGGGTACGAGCAGTACTTC
TRBJ1-5	TRBV18	.	.	CASSPRGLEPQHF	TGTGCCAGCTCACCGCGAGGGCTGGAGCCCCAGCATTTT
TRBJ2-1	TRBV6-5	.	.	CASSNPSGMQFF	TGTGCCAGCAGTAATCCCTCGGGAATGCAGTTCTTC
TRBJ2-7	TRBV2	.	.	CASSVDFYEQYF	TGTGCCAGCAGTGTGGACTTTTACGAGCAGTACTTC
TRBJ2-1	TRBV7-2	.	TRBD1	CASSLAGQGATNEQFF	TGTGCCAGCAGCTTAGCCGGACAGGGGGCCACCAATGAGCAGTTCTTC
TRBJ2-7	TRBV28	few	TRBD2	CASSRGGGDGHEQYF	TGTGCCAGCAGCCGAGGCGGGGGGGACGGCCACGAGCAGTACTTC
TRBJ2-2	TRBV4-2	.	TRBD2	CASSQDLAGAHTGELFF	TGTGCCAGCAGCCAAGACCTAGCGGGAGCACACACCGGGGAGCTGTTTTTT
TRBJ2-7	TRBV20-1	.	.	CSARAGPRQYF	TGCAGTGCTAGGGCAGGGCCCCGGCAGTACTTC
TRBJ2-3	TRBV6-5	.	.	CASSSPGVSTDTQYF	TGTGCCAGCAGTTCCCCCGGAGTAAGCACAGATACGCAGTATTTT
TRBJ2-7	TRBV18	.	.	CASSPREKREQYF	TGTGCCAGCTCACCACGAGAGAAGAGAGAGCAGTACTTC
TRBJ1-2	TRBV3-1/TRBV3-2	.	TRBD1	CASSPRTGSGYTF	TGTGCCAGCAGCCCGCGGACAGGGTCCGGCTACACCTTC
TRBJ1-6	TRBV5-4	.	.	CASSLDPGVRNSPLHF	TGTGCCAGCAGCTTGGATCCAGGGGTGAGGAATTCACCCCTCCACTTT
TRBJ1-1	TRBV15	.	.	CATSRVARANTEAFF	TGTGCCACCAGCAGAGTCGCCAGGGCGAACACTGAAGCTTTCTTT
TRBJ2-7	TRBV9	once	TRBD2	CASGDGTSGPYEQYF	TGTGCCAGCGGGGACGGGACTAGCGGTCCCTACGAGCAGTACTTC
TRBJ2-1	TRBV5-1	few	TRBD1	CASSFGRTGGHEQFF	TGCGCCAGCAGCTTCGGTCGGACAGGGGGGCATGAGCAGTTCTTC
TRBJ2-1	TRBV28	.	.	CASSTLGQGGSYNEQFF	TGTGCCAGCAGTACCCTCGGACAGGGAGGGAGTTACAATGAGCAGTTCTTC
TRBJ2-1	TRBV6-5	.	TRBD2	CASRSTSGRAREQFF	TGTGCCAGCAGATCAACTAGCGGGAGGGCCCGCGAGCAGTTCTTC
TRBJ2-2	TRBV19	.	.	CASSSDSSHTGELFF	TGTGCCAGTAGCTCGGACAGCTCGCACACCGGGGAGCTGTTTTTT
TRBJ1-5	TRBV6-5	few	.	CASSLDRRQPQHF	TGTGCCAGCAGTCTTGACAGGAGACAGCCCCAGCATTTT
TRBJ2-7	TRBV30	.	TRBD2	CAFAGLAGSAVAYEQYF	TGTGCCTTTGCGGGACTAGCGGGATCCGCGGTTGCCTACGAGCAGTACTTC
TRBJ2-1	TRBV6-2/TRBV6-3	.	.	CASSGDTTYNEQFF	TGTGCCAGCAGCGGGGACACGACCTACAATGAGCAGTTCTTC
TRBJ2-3	TRBV21-1	.	.	CASSKGGITPGSTDTQYF	TGTGCCAGCAGCAAAGGGGGAATCACCCCGGGGAGCACAGATACGCAGTATTTT
TRBJ2-5	TRBV25-1	once	TRBD2	CASSDPGGQETQYF	TGTGCCAGCAGTGACCCGGGGGGCCAAGAGACCCAGTACTTC
TRBJ1-6	TRBV27	.	TRBD1	CASSSTTGKNSPLHF	TGTGCCAGCAGTTCCACGACAGGGAAAAATTCACCCCTCCACTTT
TRBJ1-5	TRBV19	.	TRBD1	CASSIMTGGFNSNQPQHF	TGTGCCAGTAGTATTATGACAGGGGGCTTCAATAGCAATCAGCCCCAGCATTTT
TRBJ2-1	TRBV2	once	TRBD1	CASSGQGDEQFF	TGTGCCAGCAGTGGACAGGGAGATGAGCAGTTCTTC